This entry is about one TCR beta chain. Its specificity is unknown. The PCR used 60 Vbeta and 13 Jbeta primers. Data came from immunoSEQ multiplex PCR; TCRdb stores just in-frame clones and leaves some out. The sample carries 100,000 to 150,000 clones, roughly 84% recorded once. The record originates from a study of cytomegalovirus exposure and HLA in healthy donors. The CDR3 loop spans 9 amino acids. Germline V gene data show CDR1 as DFQATT and CDR2 as SNEGSKA (reference sequence). General study points: As a later analysis revealed, the rate of TCR association differed by HLA locus, with DRB1 most and HLA-C fewest. The authors excluded some V segments, including TRBV6-2 and TRBV6-3, as indistinguishable. Reported results showed that the classifier diagnosed cytomegalovirus status with high specificity and sensitivity.

The source is a woman aged 18 to 35 in good health and CMV-seropositive. This sequence joins TRBV20-1 and TRBJ1-1, with D possibly being TRBD1 (5 bases). The sequenced sample consisted of PBMCs. This chain's CDR3 is CRQGAEAFF. CDR3 nucleotides: TGCAGGCAGGGCGCTGAAGCTTTCTTT.